This note documents a single T cell receptor (beta chain) sequence. This entry belongs to a study of technical replicates of blood from a few donors. Measured with immunoSEQ multiplex PCR; TCRdb has only the in-frame clones, and not every one. The profile covers more than 75,000 clones, with over 90% appearing a single time and approximately 0.41% taken by the ten largest. CDR1 is SGDLS and CDR2 is YYNGEE in the germline V gene. The CDR3 loop spans 18 amino acids. Trimming pared 4 bases from V and 4 bases from J, leaving 24 bases between. The chain employs TRBV9 and TRBJ2-1; no definite D call. Sequenced: T cells isolated from PBMCs. This receptor was identified in a human donor in good health. CDR3 bases: TGTGCCAGCAGCAGAACCCCCTCCCACAGCTATACTTACAATGAGCAGTTCTTC. Its translation: CASSRTPSHSYTYNEQFF.